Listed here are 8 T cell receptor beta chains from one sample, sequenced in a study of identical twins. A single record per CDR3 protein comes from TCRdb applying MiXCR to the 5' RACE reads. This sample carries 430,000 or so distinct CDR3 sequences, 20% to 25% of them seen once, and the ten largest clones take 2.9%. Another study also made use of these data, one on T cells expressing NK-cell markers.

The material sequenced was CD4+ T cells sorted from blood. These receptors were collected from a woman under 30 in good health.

CDR3 sequence: CLLITSYNEQFF. CDR3 nucleotide sequence: TGTTTGTTGATTACCTCCTACAATGAGCAGTTCTTC. The chain carries TRBV30 and TRBJ2-1; D is unclear. This CDR3 region has 12 residues. CDR1 is GTSNPN and CDR2 is SVGIG in the germline V gene (reference sequence).

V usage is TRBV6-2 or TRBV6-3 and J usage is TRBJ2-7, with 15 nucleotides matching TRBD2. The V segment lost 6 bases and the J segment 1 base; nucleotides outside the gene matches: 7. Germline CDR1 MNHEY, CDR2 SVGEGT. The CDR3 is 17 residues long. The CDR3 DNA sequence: TGTGCCAGCAGCCCCCCCGGGACTAGCGGGAGGTCCTACGAGCAGTACTTC. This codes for CASSPPGTSGRSYEQYF.

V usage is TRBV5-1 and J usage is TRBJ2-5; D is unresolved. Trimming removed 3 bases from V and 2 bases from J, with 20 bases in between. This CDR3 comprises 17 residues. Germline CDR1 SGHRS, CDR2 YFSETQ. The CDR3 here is CASSYRTGPLNQETQYF. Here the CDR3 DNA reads TGCGCCAGCAGCTATCGTACCGGGCCGCTTAATCAAGAGACCCAGTACTTC.

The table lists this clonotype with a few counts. The chain's CDR3 is CASSLGSQASSGANVLTF. In DNA, the CDR3 is TGTGCCAGCAGCTTAGGGTCACAGGCTAGCTCTGGGGCCAACGTCCTGACTTTC. V and J are TRBV7-6 and TRBJ2-6; D is possibly TRBD1 (5 bases). This CDR3 region has 18 residues. V lost 1 base and J lost 0, with 13 bases in between. The germline V gene has CDR1 SGHVS and CDR2 FNYEAQ.

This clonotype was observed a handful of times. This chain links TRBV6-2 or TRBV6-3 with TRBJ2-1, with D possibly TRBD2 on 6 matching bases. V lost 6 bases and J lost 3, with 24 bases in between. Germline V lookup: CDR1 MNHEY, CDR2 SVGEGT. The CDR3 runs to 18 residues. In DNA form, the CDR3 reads TGTGCCAGCAGGATTTCGGGACTTAGTGGGCGAAACTACAATGAGCAGTTCTTC. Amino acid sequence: CASRISGLSGRNYNEQFF.

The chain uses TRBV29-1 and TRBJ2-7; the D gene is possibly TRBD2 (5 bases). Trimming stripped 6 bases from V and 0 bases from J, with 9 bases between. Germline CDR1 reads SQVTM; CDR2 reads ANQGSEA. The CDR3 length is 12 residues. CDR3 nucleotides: TGCAGCGTGGAGGTAGACTCCTACGAGCAGTACTTC. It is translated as CSVEVDSYEQYF.

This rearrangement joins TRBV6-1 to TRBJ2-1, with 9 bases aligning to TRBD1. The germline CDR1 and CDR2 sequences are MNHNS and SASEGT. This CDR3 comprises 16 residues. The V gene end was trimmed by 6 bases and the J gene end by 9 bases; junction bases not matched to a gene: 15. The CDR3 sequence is CASRLPGTGQGGEQFF. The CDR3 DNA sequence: TGTGCCAGCAGACTTCCCGGGACAGGGCAAGGGGGTGAGCAGTTCTTC.

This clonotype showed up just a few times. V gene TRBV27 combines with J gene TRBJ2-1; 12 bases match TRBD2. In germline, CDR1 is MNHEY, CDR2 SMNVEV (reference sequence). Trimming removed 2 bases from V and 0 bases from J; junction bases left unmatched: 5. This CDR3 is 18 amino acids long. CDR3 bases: TGTGCCAGCAGTTTAGTAACTAGCGGGGGGAGCTCCTACAATGAGCAGTTCTTC. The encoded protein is CASSLVTSGGSSYNEQFF.